A selection of T cell receptor beta chains follows, all from one sample in a study of T cell responses to AZD1222 COVID-19 vaccine. Clones were sequenced by immunoSEQ multiplex PCR, and TCRdb holds only the in-frame ones, with some missing. The table shows about 120,000 clones, with about 85% occurring only once. The sample here was peripheral blood, taken on day 0 of AZD1222 vaccination. Receptor source: an adult in good health. Both conserved end residues are part of each CDR3. Fields, in order: CDR3 DNA, CDR3 protein, V gene, clone size, J gene, D gene. A D gene is named only where the DNA matches it firmly. Only some rows state a clone size, as once, few, many or a class for expanded clones.

CDR3nt: TGTGCCAGCTCACCCGGGGCCCTCGGGAACACTGAAGCTTTCTTT
CDR3aa: CASSPGALGNTEAFF
v_gene: TRBV18
abundance: once
j_gene: TRBJ1-1
d_gene: .

CDR3nt: TGTGCCAGCGGGACGGTCCGCGGTGAGCAGTTCTTC
CDR3aa: CASGTVRGEQFF
v_gene: TRBV28
abundance: once
j_gene: TRBJ2-1
d_gene: .

CDR3nt: TGTGCCAGCAGCTCGGGACTAGCGGGAGAGAAATACTTC
CDR3aa: CASSSGLAGEKYF
v_gene: TRBV7-3
abundance: .
j_gene: TRBJ2-5
d_gene: TRBD2

CDR3nt: TGTGCCAGTAGTATCTCGACAGGAGGCTATGGCTACACCTTC
CDR3aa: CASSISTGGYGYTF
v_gene: TRBV19
abundance: .
j_gene: TRBJ1-2
d_gene: .

CDR3nt: TGTGCCATCAGGGAAACCGGGACAGGGACTACTGAGCAGTTCTTC
CDR3aa: CAIRETGTGTTEQFF
v_gene: TRBV10-3
abundance: .
j_gene: TRBJ2-1
d_gene: TRBD1

CDR3nt: TGTGCCAGCAGCCAAGGACGGAGTAACAATCAGCCCCAGCATTTT
CDR3aa: CASSQGRSNNQPQHF
v_gene: TRBV3-1/TRBV3-2
abundance: .
j_gene: TRBJ1-5
d_gene: .

CDR3nt: TGTGCCAGCAGCCAAGGGGTACTCCGCTACGAGCAGTACTTC
CDR3aa: CASSQGVLRYEQYF
v_gene: TRBV7-8
abundance: once
j_gene: TRBJ2-7
d_gene: .

CDR3nt: TGTGCCACCAGTGACAACATCCGGCCCGAGCAGTACTTC
CDR3aa: CATSDNIRPEQYF
v_gene: TRBV24-1
abundance: .
j_gene: TRBJ2-7
d_gene: .

CDR3nt: TGTGCCTGGGTGGACTGGGGGACAGGCTCTGGAAACACCATATATTTT
CDR3aa: CAWVDWGTGSGNTIYF
v_gene: TRBV30
abundance: .
j_gene: TRBJ1-3
d_gene: TRBD1

CDR3nt: TGTGCCAGCTCCCCAGGGGGCGGTGGCACCGGGGAGCTGTTTTTT
CDR3aa: CASSPGGGGTGELFF
v_gene: TRBV18
abundance: .
j_gene: TRBJ2-2
d_gene: TRBD1

CDR3nt: TGTGCCAGCAGTCTCTCGGGCTACTCCTACGAGCAGTACTTC
CDR3aa: CASSLSGYSYEQYF
v_gene: TRBV6-5
abundance: .
j_gene: TRBJ2-7
d_gene: .

CDR3nt: TGCAGCGGGGGGTTAGCGAGCAATGAGCAGTTCTTC
CDR3aa: CSGGLASNEQFF
v_gene: TRBV29-1
abundance: .
j_gene: TRBJ2-1
d_gene: .

CDR3nt: TGTGCCAGCTCATCGGGACAGGGTCTCTACGAGCAGTACTTC
CDR3aa: CASSSGQGLYEQYF
v_gene: TRBV18
abundance: .
j_gene: TRBJ2-7
d_gene: TRBD1

CDR3nt: TGTGCCAGCAGCTTGGACAGGGGTTGGACTGAAGCTTTCTTT
CDR3aa: CASSLDRGWTEAFF
v_gene: TRBV5-4
abundance: .
j_gene: TRBJ1-1
d_gene: TRBD1

CDR3nt: TGTGCCAGCAGCTTAACCCCGGGGGCCGCGGAGACCCAGTACTTC
CDR3aa: CASSLTPGAAETQYF
v_gene: TRBV7-3
abundance: .
j_gene: TRBJ2-5
d_gene: .

CDR3nt: TGCAGCGTCGGGGACAGGGGCGTCGAGCAGTACTTC
CDR3aa: CSVGDRGVEQYF
v_gene: TRBV29-1
abundance: .
j_gene: TRBJ2-7
d_gene: TRBD1

CDR3nt: TGCGCCAGCAAAACCTATAGCGGGAGTACAGATACGCAGTATTTT
CDR3aa: CASKTYSGSTDTQYF
v_gene: TRBV5-1
abundance: few
j_gene: TRBJ2-3
d_gene: TRBD2

CDR3nt: TGTGCCAGCAGTTTGACAGGGGTGACCTATCAGCCCCAGCATTTT
CDR3aa: CASSLTGVTYQPQHF
v_gene: TRBV27
abundance: once
j_gene: TRBJ1-5
d_gene: TRBD1

CDR3nt: TGTGCCAGCAGTGCCGACAGTTTGAACGTCCTGACTTTC
CDR3aa: CASSADSLNVLTF
v_gene: TRBV12-3/TRBV12-4
abundance: once
j_gene: TRBJ2-6
d_gene: .

CDR3nt: TGCGCCAGCAGCTTGGGAAATGGGGACACTGAAGCTTTCTTT
CDR3aa: CASSLGNGDTEAFF
v_gene: TRBV5-1
abundance: few
j_gene: TRBJ1-1
d_gene: .

CDR3nt: TGTGCCAGCAGTTTACTGGGACAGGGGAATCAGCCCCAGCATTTT
CDR3aa: CASSLLGQGNQPQHF
v_gene: TRBV28
abundance: .
j_gene: TRBJ1-5
d_gene: TRBD1

CDR3nt: TGTGCCAGCACCCCTTCGACCGGGACACCCCTCCACTTT
CDR3aa: CASTPSTGTPLHF
v_gene: TRBV6-5
abundance: .
j_gene: TRBJ1-6
d_gene: .

CDR3nt: TGTGCCAGCAGCTTAGAGGCAGGGGGCTATGGCTACACCTTC
CDR3aa: CASSLEAGGYGYTF
v_gene: TRBV7-8
abundance: .
j_gene: TRBJ1-2
d_gene: TRBD1

CDR3nt: TGTGCCAGCAGCTCCTGGGGGGGGGAGACCCAGTACTTC
CDR3aa: CASSSWGGETQYF
v_gene: TRBV7-2
abundance: .
j_gene: TRBJ2-5
d_gene: TRBD2

CDR3nt: TGTGCCAGCAGCTTGGGGACAGTAACTAGTAATGAAAAACTGTTTTTT
CDR3aa: CASSLGTVTSNEKLFF
v_gene: TRBV11-2
abundance: .
j_gene: TRBJ1-4
d_gene: TRBD1

CDR3nt: TGTGCCATCAAGGGACAGGGCGATCAGCCCCAGCATTTT
CDR3aa: CAIKGQGDQPQHF
v_gene: TRBV10-3
abundance: .
j_gene: TRBJ1-5
d_gene: TRBD1

CDR3nt: TGTGCCATCAGTGAGCTTCAGCAGGGACAAGAGACCCAGTACTTC
CDR3aa: CAISELQQGQETQYF
v_gene: TRBV10-3
abundance: .
j_gene: TRBJ2-5
d_gene: .

CDR3nt: TGTGCCAGCAGCCAAGATCGGCCAGGCGTTAGGATGTTTGAAGCTTTCTTT
CDR3aa: CASSQDRPGVRMFEAFF
v_gene: TRBV3-1/TRBV3-2
abundance: .
j_gene: TRBJ1-1
d_gene: .

CDR3nt: TGTGCCAGCACGGACAGGGCGAACACCGGGGAGCTGTTTTTT
CDR3aa: CASTDRANTGELFF
v_gene: TRBV27
abundance: .
j_gene: TRBJ2-2
d_gene: TRBD1

CDR3nt: TGTGCCAGCAGCTGGAGGGGGTCTCCAACCGATACGCAGTATTTT
CDR3aa: CASSWRGSPTDTQYF
v_gene: TRBV5-8
abundance: .
j_gene: TRBJ2-3
d_gene: .

CDR3nt: TGCGCCAGCAGCTTGGACGACAATGAGCAGTTCTTC
CDR3aa: CASSLDDNEQFF
v_gene: TRBV5-1
abundance: .
j_gene: TRBJ2-1
d_gene: .

CDR3nt: TGTGCCAGTAGTATATTGGCGGAGGGGAACTACGAGCAGTACTTC
CDR3aa: CASSILAEGNYEQYF
v_gene: TRBV19
abundance: .
j_gene: TRBJ2-7
d_gene: .

CDR3nt: TGCAGTGCTATCCGTCGCGGGGAGCTGTTTTTT
CDR3aa: CSAIRRGELFF
v_gene: TRBV20-1
abundance: .
j_gene: TRBJ2-2
d_gene: .

CDR3nt: TGTGCCAGCAGCTTATTCACCACTGAAGCTTTCTTT
CDR3aa: CASSLFTTEAFF
v_gene: TRBV7-9
abundance: .
j_gene: TRBJ1-1
d_gene: .

CDR3nt: TGTGCCAGCAGTTTCGGTCAGAACTATGGCTACACCTTC
CDR3aa: CASSFGQNYGYTF
v_gene: TRBV27
abundance: .
j_gene: TRBJ1-2
d_gene: .

CDR3nt: TGTGCGAAAGGGCGAGGAGAGGTGGGCAATCAGCCCCAGCATTTT
CDR3aa: CAKGRGEVGNQPQHF
v_gene: TRBV21-1
abundance: .
j_gene: TRBJ1-5
d_gene: .

CDR3nt: TGTGCCACCAGCAGAGAGAGGGTAGGCGGCGAGCAGTACTTC
CDR3aa: CATSRERVGGEQYF
v_gene: TRBV15
abundance: .
j_gene: TRBJ2-7
d_gene: .

CDR3nt: TGCGCCAGCAGCTTGGATCCGGGACCCTACGAGCAGTACTTC
CDR3aa: CASSLDPGPYEQYF
v_gene: TRBV5-1
abundance: once
j_gene: TRBJ2-7
d_gene: .

CDR3nt: TGTGCCACCGTATTACAGGCAACCTCCTACGAGCAGTACTTC
CDR3aa: CATVLQATSYEQYF
v_gene: TRBV2
abundance: .
j_gene: TRBJ2-7
d_gene: .

CDR3nt: TGTGCCAGCGGGGGAACAGGGGTCATCCACTCCTACGAGCAGTACTTC
CDR3aa: CASGGTGVIHSYEQYF
v_gene: TRBV27
abundance: .
j_gene: TRBJ2-7
d_gene: TRBD1

CDR3nt: TGTGCCAGCAGCCCGATAATAGGGGCCTATAACTATGGCTACACCTTC
CDR3aa: CASSPIIGAYNYGYTF
v_gene: TRBV7-2
abundance: .
j_gene: TRBJ1-2
d_gene: .

CDR3nt: TGTGCCATCAGTGAGACACAGAGCACTGAAGCTTTCTTT
CDR3aa: CAISETQSTEAFF
v_gene: TRBV10-3
abundance: .
j_gene: TRBJ1-1
d_gene: .

CDR3nt: TGCGCCAGCAGCTTGTTGTCCCTACAAGAGACCCAGTACTTC
CDR3aa: CASSLLSLQETQYF
v_gene: TRBV5-1
abundance: .
j_gene: TRBJ2-5
d_gene: .

CDR3nt: TGCGCCAGCAGCGTTGCCCCGGGACAGGGCTATACTGAGCAGTTCTTC
CDR3aa: CASSVAPGQGYTEQFF
v_gene: TRBV5-1
abundance: .
j_gene: TRBJ2-1
d_gene: TRBD1

CDR3nt: TGTGCCAGCACAAGGATCGGGACAGAATTCAATGAGCAGTTCTTC
CDR3aa: CASTRIGTEFNEQFF
v_gene: TRBV28
abundance: once
j_gene: TRBJ2-1
d_gene: TRBD1

CDR3nt: TGTGCCAGCAGTCCCTCTAAGAGGAGGAACACTGAAGCTTTCTTT
CDR3aa: CASSPSKRRNTEAFF
v_gene: TRBV28
abundance: .
j_gene: TRBJ1-1
d_gene: .

CDR3nt: TGCGCCAGCAGCTTGGATGCTAGCGGGAGGGGGCCAGATACGCAGTATTTT
CDR3aa: CASSLDASGRGPDTQYF
v_gene: TRBV5-1
abundance: .
j_gene: TRBJ2-3
d_gene: TRBD2

CDR3nt: TGTGCCTGGAGTGTAGATCCTAGCGGCCACCCTAGGAATGAGCAGTTCTTC
CDR3aa: CAWSVDPSGHPRNEQFF
v_gene: TRBV30
abundance: .
j_gene: TRBJ2-1
d_gene: TRBD2

CDR3nt: TGTGCCAGCAGCCAAACGGCGGGAGAAGGGGGGGAGCAGTACTTC
CDR3aa: CASSQTAGEGGEQYF
v_gene: TRBV3-1/TRBV3-2
abundance: .
j_gene: TRBJ2-7
d_gene: .

CDR3nt: TGTGCCAGCAGTTTATACTACAGGGCTTATAGCAATCAGCCCCAGCATTTT
CDR3aa: CASSLYYRAYSNQPQHF
v_gene: TRBV27
abundance: .
j_gene: TRBJ1-5
d_gene: .

CDR3nt: TGTGCCAGCAGGGCTAGCGGGAGTGGGGAGACCCAGTACTTC
CDR3aa: CASRASGSGETQYF
v_gene: TRBV6-5
abundance: .
j_gene: TRBJ2-5
d_gene: TRBD2

CDR3nt: TGTGCCAGCAGCCAAGGGACTAGCGGGCCCTACGAGCAGTACTTC
CDR3aa: CASSQGTSGPYEQYF
v_gene: TRBV4-2
abundance: .
j_gene: TRBJ2-7
d_gene: TRBD2

CDR3nt: TGCAGTGCTAGTCGTCCGGGACAGGCCTTCCAAGAGACCCAGTACTTC
CDR3aa: CSASRPGQAFQETQYF
v_gene: TRBV20-1
abundance: once
j_gene: TRBJ2-5
d_gene: TRBD1

CDR3nt: TGTGCCAGCAGCCGGGACAGGGCCACAGATACGCAGTATTTT
CDR3aa: CASSRDRATDTQYF
v_gene: TRBV28
abundance: once
j_gene: TRBJ2-3
d_gene: TRBD1